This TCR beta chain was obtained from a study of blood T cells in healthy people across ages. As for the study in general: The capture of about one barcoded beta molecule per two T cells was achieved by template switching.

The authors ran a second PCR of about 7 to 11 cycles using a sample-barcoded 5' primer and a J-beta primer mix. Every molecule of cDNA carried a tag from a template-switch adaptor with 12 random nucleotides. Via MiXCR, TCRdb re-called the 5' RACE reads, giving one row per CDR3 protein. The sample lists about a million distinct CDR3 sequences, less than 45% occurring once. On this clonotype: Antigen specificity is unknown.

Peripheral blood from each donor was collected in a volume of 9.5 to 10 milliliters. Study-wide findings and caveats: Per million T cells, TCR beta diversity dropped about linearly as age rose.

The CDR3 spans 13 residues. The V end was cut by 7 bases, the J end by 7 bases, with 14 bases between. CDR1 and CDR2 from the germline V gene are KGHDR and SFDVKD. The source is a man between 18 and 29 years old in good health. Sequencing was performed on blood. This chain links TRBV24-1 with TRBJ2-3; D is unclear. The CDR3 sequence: CATSPPGGNTQYF. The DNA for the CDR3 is TGTGCCACCAGCCCCCCGGGTGGAAATACGCAGTATTTT.